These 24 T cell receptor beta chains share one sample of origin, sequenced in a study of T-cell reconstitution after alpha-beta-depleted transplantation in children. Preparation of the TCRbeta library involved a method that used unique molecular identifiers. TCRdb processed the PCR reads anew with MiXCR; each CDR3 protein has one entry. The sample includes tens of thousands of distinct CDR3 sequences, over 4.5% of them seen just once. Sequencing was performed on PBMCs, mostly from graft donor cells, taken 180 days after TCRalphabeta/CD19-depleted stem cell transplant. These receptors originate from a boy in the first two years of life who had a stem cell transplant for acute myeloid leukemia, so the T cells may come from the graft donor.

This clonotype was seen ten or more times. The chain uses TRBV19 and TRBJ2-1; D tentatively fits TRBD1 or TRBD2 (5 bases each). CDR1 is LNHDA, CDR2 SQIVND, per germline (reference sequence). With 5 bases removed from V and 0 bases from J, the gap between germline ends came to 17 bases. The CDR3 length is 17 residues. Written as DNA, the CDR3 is TGTGCCAGTAGTGGGGCTAGATTGGGGAGCTCCTACAATGAGCAGTTCTTC. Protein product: CASSGARLGSSYNEQFF.

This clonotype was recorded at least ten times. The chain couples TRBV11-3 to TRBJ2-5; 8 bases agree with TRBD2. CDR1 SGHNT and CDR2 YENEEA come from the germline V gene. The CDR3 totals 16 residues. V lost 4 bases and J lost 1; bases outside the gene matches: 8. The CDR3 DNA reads TGTGCCAGCAGCTCAAGCCCCCGGGGGGGCCAAGAGACCCAGTACTTC. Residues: CASSSSPRGGQETQYF.

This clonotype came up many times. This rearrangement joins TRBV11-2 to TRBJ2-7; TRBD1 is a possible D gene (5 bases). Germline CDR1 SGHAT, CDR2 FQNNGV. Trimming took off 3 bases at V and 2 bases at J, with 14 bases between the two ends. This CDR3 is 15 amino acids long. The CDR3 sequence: CASSFYRKVPYEQYV. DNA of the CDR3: TGTGCCAGCAGCTTTTACAGGAAGGTCCCCTACGAGCAGTACGTC.

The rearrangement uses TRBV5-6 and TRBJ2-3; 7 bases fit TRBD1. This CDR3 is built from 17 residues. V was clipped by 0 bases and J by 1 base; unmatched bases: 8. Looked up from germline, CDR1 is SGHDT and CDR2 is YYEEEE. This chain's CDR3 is CASSLVQGVWGTDTQYF. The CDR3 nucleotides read TGTGCCAGCAGCTTGGTGCAGGGGGTATGGGGCACAGATACGCAGTATTTT. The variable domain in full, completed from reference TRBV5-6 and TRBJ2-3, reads DAGVTQSPTHLIKTRGQQVTLRCSPKSGHDTVSWYQQALGQGPQFIFQYYEEEERQRGNFPDRFSGHQFPNYSSELNVNALLLGDSALYLCASSLVQGVWGTDTQYFGPGTRLTVL.

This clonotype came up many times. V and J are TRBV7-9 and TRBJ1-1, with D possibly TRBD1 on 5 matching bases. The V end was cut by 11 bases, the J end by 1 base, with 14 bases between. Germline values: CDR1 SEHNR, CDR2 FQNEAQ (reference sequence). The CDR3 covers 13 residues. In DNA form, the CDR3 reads TGTGCCGTCAGGGAGGGCGCGAACACTGAAGCTTTCTTT. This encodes CAVREGANTEAFF.

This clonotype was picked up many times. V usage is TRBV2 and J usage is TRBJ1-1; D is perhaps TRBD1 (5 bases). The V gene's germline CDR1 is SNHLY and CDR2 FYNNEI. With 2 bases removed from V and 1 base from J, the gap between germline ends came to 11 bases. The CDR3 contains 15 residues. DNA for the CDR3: TGTGCCAGCAGTGAATTTTCAGGGCGGAACACTGAAGCTTTCTTT. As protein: CASSEFSGRNTEAFF.

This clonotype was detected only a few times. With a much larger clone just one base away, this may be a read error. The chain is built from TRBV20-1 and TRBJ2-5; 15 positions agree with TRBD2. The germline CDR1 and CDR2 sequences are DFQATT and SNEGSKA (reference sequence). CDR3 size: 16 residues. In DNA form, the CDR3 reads TGCTGTGCTGGGGGACTAGCGGGGGGTCCCCAAGAGACCCAGTACTTC. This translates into CCAGGLAGGPQETQYF.

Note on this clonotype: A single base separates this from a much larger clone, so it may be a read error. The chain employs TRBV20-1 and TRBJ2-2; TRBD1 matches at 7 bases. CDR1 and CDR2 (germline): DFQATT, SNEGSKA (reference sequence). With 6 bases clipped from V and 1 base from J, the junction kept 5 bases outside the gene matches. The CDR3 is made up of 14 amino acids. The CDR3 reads CSAVQGLNTGELFF. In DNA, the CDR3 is TGCAGTGCCGTACAGGGGCTGAACACCGGGGAGCTGTTTTTT.

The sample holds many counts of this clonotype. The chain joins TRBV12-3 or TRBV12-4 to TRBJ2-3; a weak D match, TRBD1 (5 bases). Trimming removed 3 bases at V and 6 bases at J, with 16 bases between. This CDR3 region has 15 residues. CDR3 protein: CASSFGRVGDDTQYF. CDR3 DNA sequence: TGTGCCAGCAGTTTCGGCAGGGTCGGCGACGATACGCAGTATTTT.

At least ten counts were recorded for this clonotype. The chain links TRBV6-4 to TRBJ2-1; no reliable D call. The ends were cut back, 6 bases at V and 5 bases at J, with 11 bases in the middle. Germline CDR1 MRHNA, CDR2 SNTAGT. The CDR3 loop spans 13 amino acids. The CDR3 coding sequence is TGTGCCAGCAGCCCCTTCCCTGACAATGAGCAGTTCTTC. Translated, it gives CASSPFPDNEQFF.

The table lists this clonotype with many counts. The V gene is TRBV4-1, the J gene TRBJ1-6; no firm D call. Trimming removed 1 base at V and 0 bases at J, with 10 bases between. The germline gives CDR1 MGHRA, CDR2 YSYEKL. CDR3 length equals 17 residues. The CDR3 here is CASSQVPLSSYNSPLHF. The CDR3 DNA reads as TGCGCCAGCAGCCAAGTACCACTAAGCTCCTATAATTCACCCCTCCACTTT.

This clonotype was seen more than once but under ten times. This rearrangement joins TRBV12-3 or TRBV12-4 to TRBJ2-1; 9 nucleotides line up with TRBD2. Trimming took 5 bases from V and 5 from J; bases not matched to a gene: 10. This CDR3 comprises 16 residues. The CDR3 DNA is TGTGCCAGCAGTCCTGTTAGCGGGAGAGTGGACAATGAGCAGTTCTTC. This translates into CASSPVSGRVDNEQFF.

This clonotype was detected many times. This chain's CDR3 is CASSFRSFPGELFF. The CDR3, as DNA: TGTGCCAGCAGCTTTCGGAGTTTCCCCGGGGAGCTGTTTTTT. The chain is built from TRBV11-3 and TRBJ2-2; D call uncertain. The CDR3 length is 14 residues. Per the germline V gene, CDR1 is SGHNT and CDR2 is YENEEA. V was clipped by 3 bases and J by 6 bases, with 11 bases between them.

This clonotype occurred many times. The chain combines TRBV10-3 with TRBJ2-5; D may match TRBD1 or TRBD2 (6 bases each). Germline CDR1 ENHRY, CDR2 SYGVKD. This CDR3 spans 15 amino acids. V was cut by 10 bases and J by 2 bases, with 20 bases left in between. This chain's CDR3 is CATSSRGPLQETQYF. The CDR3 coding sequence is TGTGCCACCTCATCCCGGGGGCCCCTACAAGAGACCCAGTACTTC.

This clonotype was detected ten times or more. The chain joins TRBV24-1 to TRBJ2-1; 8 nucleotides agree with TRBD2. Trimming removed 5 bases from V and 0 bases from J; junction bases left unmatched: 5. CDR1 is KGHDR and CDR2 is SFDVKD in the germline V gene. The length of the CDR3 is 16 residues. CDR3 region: CATSAPLAGSYNEQFF. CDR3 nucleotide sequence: TGTGCCACCAGTGCCCCTCTAGCGGGCTCCTACAATGAGCAGTTCTTC.

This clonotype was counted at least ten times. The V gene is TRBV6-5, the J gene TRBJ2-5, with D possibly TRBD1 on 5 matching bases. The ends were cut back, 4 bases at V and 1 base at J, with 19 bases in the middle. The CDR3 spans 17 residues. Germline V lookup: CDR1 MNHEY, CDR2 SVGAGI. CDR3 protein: CASSSIQGLGGQETQYF. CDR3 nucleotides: TGTGCCAGCAGTTCCATCCAGGGTTTGGGTGGCCAAGAGACCCAGTACTTC.

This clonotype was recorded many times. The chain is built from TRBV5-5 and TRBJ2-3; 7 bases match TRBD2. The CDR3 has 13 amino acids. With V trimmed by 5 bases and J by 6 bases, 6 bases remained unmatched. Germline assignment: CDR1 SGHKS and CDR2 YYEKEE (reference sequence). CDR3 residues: CASSPRGMDTQYF. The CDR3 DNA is TGTGCCAGCAGTCCGCGGGGGATGGATACGCAGTATTTT.

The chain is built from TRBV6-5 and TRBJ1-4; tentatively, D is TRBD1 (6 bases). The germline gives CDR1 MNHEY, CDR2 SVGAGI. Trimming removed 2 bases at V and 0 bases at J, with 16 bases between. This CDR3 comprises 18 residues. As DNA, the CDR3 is TGTGCCAGCAGTTACCGAAGGACAGCCCTTGCAACTAATGAAAAACTGTTTTTT. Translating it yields CASSYRRTALATNEKLFF.

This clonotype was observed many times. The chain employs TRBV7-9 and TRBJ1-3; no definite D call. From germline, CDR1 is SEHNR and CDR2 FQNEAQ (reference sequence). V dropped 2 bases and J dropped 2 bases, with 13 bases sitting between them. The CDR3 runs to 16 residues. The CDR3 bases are TGTGCCAGCAGCTTATACCCCGACGGTACTGGAAACACCATATATTTT. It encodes CASSLYPDGTGNTIYF.

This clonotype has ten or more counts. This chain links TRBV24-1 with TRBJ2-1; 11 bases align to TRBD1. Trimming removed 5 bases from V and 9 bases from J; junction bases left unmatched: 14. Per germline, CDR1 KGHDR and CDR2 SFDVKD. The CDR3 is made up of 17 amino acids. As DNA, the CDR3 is TGTGCCACCAGTGGTCGCCCTGCGGGACAGGGGGTGGTTGAGCAGTTCTTC. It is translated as CATSGRPAGQGVVEQFF.

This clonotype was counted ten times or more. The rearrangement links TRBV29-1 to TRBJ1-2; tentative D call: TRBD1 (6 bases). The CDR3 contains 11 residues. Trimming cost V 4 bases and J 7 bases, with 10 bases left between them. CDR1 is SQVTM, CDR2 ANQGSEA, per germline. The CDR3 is CSVGRGAGYTF. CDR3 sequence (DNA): TGCAGCGTTGGGAGGGGGGCTGGCTACACCTTC. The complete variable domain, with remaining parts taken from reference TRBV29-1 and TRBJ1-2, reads SAVISQKPSRDICQRGTSLTIQCQVDSQVTMMFWYRQQPGQSLTLIATANQGSEATYESGFVIDKFPISRPNLTFSTLTVSNMSPEDSSIYLCSVGRGAGYTFGSGTRLTVV.

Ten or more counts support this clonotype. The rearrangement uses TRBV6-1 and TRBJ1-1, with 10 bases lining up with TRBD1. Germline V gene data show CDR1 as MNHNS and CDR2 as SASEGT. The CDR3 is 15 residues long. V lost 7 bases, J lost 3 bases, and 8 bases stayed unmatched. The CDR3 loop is CASTKRQGADTEAFF. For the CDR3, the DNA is TGTGCCAGCACCAAACGACAGGGGGCGGACACTGAAGCTTTCTTT.

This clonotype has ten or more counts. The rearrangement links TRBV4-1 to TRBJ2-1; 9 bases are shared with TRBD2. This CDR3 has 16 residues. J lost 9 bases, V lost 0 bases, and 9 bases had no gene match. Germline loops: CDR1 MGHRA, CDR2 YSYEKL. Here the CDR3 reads CASSQDWSSGELEQFF. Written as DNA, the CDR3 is TGCGCCAGCAGCCAAGATTGGTCTAGCGGGGAGCTTGAGCAGTTCTTC.

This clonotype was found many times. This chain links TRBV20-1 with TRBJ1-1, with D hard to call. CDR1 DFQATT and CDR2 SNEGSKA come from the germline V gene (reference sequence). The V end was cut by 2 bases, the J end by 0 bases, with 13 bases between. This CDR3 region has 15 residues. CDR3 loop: CSARWARAMNTEAFF. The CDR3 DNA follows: TGCAGTGCTAGATGGGCTCGGGCGATGAACACTGAAGCTTTCTTT.